This paragraph covers one T cell receptor beta chain sequence. The protocol was immunoSEQ multiplex PCR, while the TCRdb copy is restricted to in-frame clones and leaves out a portion. The repertoire includes millions of clones, 85% to 95% of them detected once, and more than 0.1% sits in the top ten. The sample is drawn from a study of shared clonotypes between healthy human individuals. The length of the CDR3 is 17 residues. The germline gives CDR1 LNHDA, CDR2 SQIVND (reference sequence). V lost 7 bases, J lost 6 bases, and 17 bases stayed unmatched. The TCR originated in a man in his late teens or twenties in good health. The J gene is TRBJ2-3, the V gene TRBV19, with 9 bases that match TRBD2. The source material was naive CD4+ T cells sorted from blood. Noted subset: CD45RA+ positively selected. The CDR3 here is CASTQPGLALFSDTQYF. CDR3 in DNA: TGTGCCAGTACCCAACCGGGACTAGCTTTGTTTAGTGATACGCAGTATTTT.